This T cell receptor (beta chain) derives from a study of technical replicates of blood from a few donors (dated by TCRdb to about 2017). As regards this clone: The clone's antigen remains unknown. Base qualities are not provided; no much larger clone lies one nucleotide away.

CDR1 SGHVS and CDR2 FNYEAQ are derived from the germline V gene. Inclusive of the bounding cysteine and phenylalanine, the CDR3 is 13 residues long. The sequence is cut down to CDR3 DNA, 39 bases in frame from base 1. V is pared back by 0 bases and J by 5 bases, with 8 bases lying between the germline termini. The library came from the immunoSEQ multiplex PCR assay. TCRdb took this table from immuneACCESS and kept in-frame rearrangements with V and J called. Such tables lack part of the clones; where checked against another copy, unresolved V genes explain under half of the gap, and the rest is unexplained. In this sample the table shows approximately 97,000 clones, approximately 96% of which occur a single time. The ten largest clones capture about 0.36% of the sample.

The sample comprised T cells isolated from PBMCs. The V and J genes are TRBV7-6 and TRBJ2-7; a weak D assignment points to TRBD2 (5 bases agree). The sequence derives from a human donor in good health. The DNA sequence is as follows: TGTGCCAGCAGCTTAGCGGGAGTCAACGAGCAGTACTTC. Its protein reads: CASSLAGVNEQYF.